The 19 T cell receptor beta chains below come from one sample, sequenced in a study of CD8 T cells in ankylosing spondylitis. TCRdb called the 5' RACE reads again in MiXCR, with one record for every CDR3 protein. Here the sample spans fewer than 250,000 distinct CDR3 sequences, more than 25% being singletons. The specimen sequenced was blood, either unsorted or a sorted T cell fraction (not recorded which). The origin of the receptors is a male donor with ankylosing spondylitis or in good health (not recorded which).

In this sample, this clonotype turned up many times. This chain uses TRBV29-1 with TRBJ2-1, with D perhaps TRBD1 (5 bases). The CDR3 runs 11 residues. CDR1 is SQVTM and CDR2 is ANQGSEA in the germline V gene. The V end lost 4 bases, the J end lost 8 bases, and 9 bases lay between the germline ends. This CDR3 is CSVAQGDEQFF. CDR3 DNA: TGCAGCGTTGCCCAAGGGGATGAGCAGTTCTTC.

The gene calls are TRBV20-1 and TRBJ2-1; no clear D. V was cut by 1 base and J by 2 bases, with 6 bases left in between. This CDR3 has 13 amino acids. Germline V gives CDR1 DFQATT, CDR2 SNEGSKA (reference sequence). This chain's CDR3 is CSARALAYNEQFF. The CDR3 nucleotides are TGCAGTGCTAGAGCCCTAGCCTACAATGAGCAGTTCTTC.

This rearrangement joins TRBV29-1 to TRBJ2-2; 8 bases fit TRBD1. Germline CDR1 and CDR2: SQVTM and ANQGSEA. Losses at the gene ends were 6 bases for V and 5 bases for J; bases not matched to a gene: 14. The CDR3 is 16 amino acids. The CDR3 bases are TGCAGCGTCGAACTCCATAACAGGGGGAGGACCGGGGAGCTGTTTTTT. This gives the protein CSVELHNRGRTGELFF.

In this sample, this clonotype turned up a few times. The genes are TRBV7-8 and TRBJ1-2, with D perhaps TRBD1 (5 bases). CDR3 length: 15 amino acids. Germline loops: CDR1 SGHVS, CDR2 FQNEAQ. The V gene lost 0 bases and the J gene lost 10 bases, with 18 bases spanning the gap. The CDR3 bases are TGTGCCAGCAGCTTAGCGCCGGGGAGGGAACAGGACTACACCTTC. This codes for CASSLAPGREQDYTF.

The chain joins TRBV6-5 to TRBJ2-7, with TRBD1 matching over 9 bases. With V trimmed by 4 bases and J by 3 bases, 4 bases remained unmatched. The germline V gene has CDR1 MNHEY and CDR2 SVGAGI. This CDR3 region has 14 residues. The chain's CDR3 is CASSSGQGLYEQYF. For the CDR3, the DNA is TGTGCCAGCAGTTCGGGACAGGGCCTCTACGAGCAGTACTTC.

This clonotype has more than one count but fewer than ten. The chain has TRBV12-3 or TRBV12-4 and TRBJ2-3; no reliable D call. The CDR3 is 15 amino acids. The V gene lost 7 bases and the J gene lost 2 bases, with 16 bases spanning the gap. The CDR3: CASTGRTDHTDTQYF. The CDR3 coding sequence is TGTGCCAGCACAGGACGGACCGACCACACAGATACGCAGTATTTT.

Turning to this clonotype: One end of the junction is discordant with germline, which a read error may explain. V gene TRBV20-1 combines with J gene TRBJ2-7; 13 bases line up with TRBD2. CDR3 length: 16 residues. Germline V lookup: CDR1 DFQATT, CDR2 SNEGSKA (reference sequence). Here the CDR3 reads CCARGTSGAISYEQYF. CDR3 nucleotide sequence: TGCTGTGCTAGGGGGACTAGCGGGGCCATCTCCTACGAGCAGTACTTC.

This clonotype was counted between two and nine times. The chain has TRBV28 and TRBJ2-2; 8 nucleotides line up with TRBD2. Germline CDR1 reads MDHEN; CDR2 reads SYDVKM. The CDR3 loop spans 16 amino acids. Losses at the gene ends were 5 bases for V and 4 bases for J; bases not matched to a gene: 9. CDR3 sequence reads: CASSPGTSRGTGELFF. The CDR3 nucleotides read TGTGCCAGCAGTCCTGGGACTAGTCGTGGCACCGGGGAGCTGTTTTTT.

The V and J genes are TRBV10-3 and TRBJ1-2, with 8 bases that match TRBD1. With 2 bases clipped from V and 8 bases from J, the junction kept 7 bases outside the gene matches. This CDR3 has 14 amino acids. The germline CDR1 and CDR2 sequences are ENHRY and SYGVKD. The CDR3 loop is CAISEPDRGEGYTF. The CDR3 nucleotides read TGTGCCATCAGTGAGCCTGACAGGGGTGAGGGCTACACCTTC.

This chain connects TRBV10-3 to TRBJ2-1, with a weak D call TRBD1 (7 bases). V was cut by 7 bases and J by 5 bases, with 15 bases left in between. This CDR3 is 14 amino acids long. Germline-derived CDR1 and CDR2 are ENHRY and SYGVKD. CDR3: CAITQDREDNEQFF. The CDR3 DNA sequence: TGTGCCATCACCCAAGACAGGGAGGACAATGAGCAGTTCTTC.

This chain links TRBV27 with TRBJ1-5, with a tentative D call TRBD1 (5 bases). The V end lost 3 bases, the J end lost 2 bases, and 14 bases lay between the germline ends. This CDR3 is 16 amino acids long. CDR1 and CDR2 (germline): MNHEY, SMNVEV (reference sequence). CDR3 region: CASSFTGGSGNQPQHF. Here the CDR3 DNA reads TGTGCCAGCAGTTTCACCGGGGGTAGTGGCAATCAGCCCCAGCATTTT.

The CDR3 DNA sequence: TGTGCCAGCAGTCCCCTACGGGGTCAAGAGACCCAGTACTTC. Protein sequence: CASSPLRGQETQYF. V is TRBV12-3 or TRBV12-4 and J is TRBJ2-5; D possibly corresponds to TRBD2 (5 bases). Trimming removed 5 bases from V and 2 bases from J, with 12 bases in between. This CDR3 is 14 amino acids long.

The chain employs TRBV10-3 and TRBJ2-3; D is perhaps TRBD1 (7 bases). Germline V gene data show CDR1 as ENHRY and CDR2 as SYGVKD. There are 15 residues in the CDR3. V lost 6 bases, J lost 4 bases, and 17 bases lay in between. The CDR3 region has the DNA TGTGCCATCAGCAGACAGGGAGGTTTGGCAGATACGCAGTATTTT. Amino acids: CAISRQGGLADTQYF.

The CDR3 loop reads CASNPDTSGGSTDTQYF. CDR3 coding DNA: TGTGCCAGCAATCCCGATACTAGCGGTGGGAGCACAGATACGCAGTATTTT. The chain employs TRBV25-1 and TRBJ2-3; 8 positions agree with TRBD2. V lost 7 bases and J lost 0; bases outside the gene matches: 12. Germline-derived CDR1 and CDR2 are MGHDK and SYGVNS. The CDR3 has 17 residues.

The rearrangement joins TRBV13 to TRBJ2-2; 8 nucleotides line up with TRBD1. The CDR3 spans 14 residues. Germline assignment: CDR1 PRHDT and CDR2 FYEKMQ (reference sequence). The J segment lost 6 bases and the V segment lost 4 bases, leaving 4 bases of the junction unmatched. CDR3 region: CASSSDRGAGELFF. The CDR3 nucleotides read TGTGCCAGCAGCTCCGACAGGGGAGCCGGGGAGCTGTTTTTT.

This rearrangement joins TRBV10-3 to TRBJ2-5; D not certain. This CDR3 has 12 amino acids. Germline values: CDR1 ENHRY, CDR2 SYGVKD. V lost 6 bases and J lost 4, with 9 bases in between. The CDR3 bases are TGTGCCATCAGGGGTTCGGGAGAGACCCAGTACTTC. It is translated as CAIRGSGETQYF.

The rearrangement links TRBV20-1 to TRBJ2-7, with 8 nucleotides matching TRBD1. The CDR3 is 18 residues long. Germline values: CDR1 DFQATT, CDR2 SNEGSKA (reference sequence). Trimming cost V 3 bases and J 3 bases; bases outside gene matches: 19. The CDR3 bases are TGCAGTGCTAGTTGGGACAGGAAAATCGTTCGAAGCTTCTACGAGCAGTACTTC. Translated: CSASWDRKIVRSFYEQYF.

This clonotype was counted a few times. This rearrangement joins TRBV6-1 to TRBJ2-1, with D perhaps matching TRBD1 or TRBD2 (5 bases each). V lost 10 bases and J 2 bases, leaving 15 bases between the germline ends. Germline-derived CDR1 and CDR2 are MNHNS and SASEGT. There are 14 residues in the CDR3. CDR3 DNA: TGTGCCACCGGGGACGGTCGGCCCTACAATGAGCAGTTCTTC. This encodes CATGDGRPYNEQFF.

This clonotype has more than one count but fewer than ten. The CDR3 coding sequence is TGTGCCAGCAGCTCGGGACAGGACTTTAACTATGGCTACACCTTC. This codes for CASSSGQDFNYGYTF. The chain links TRBV6-1 to TRBJ1-2, with 8 positions matching TRBD1. J was trimmed by 1 base and V by 6 bases; bases with no gene match: 7. CDR3 length: 15 amino acids. Germline assignment: CDR1 MNHNS and CDR2 SASEGT.